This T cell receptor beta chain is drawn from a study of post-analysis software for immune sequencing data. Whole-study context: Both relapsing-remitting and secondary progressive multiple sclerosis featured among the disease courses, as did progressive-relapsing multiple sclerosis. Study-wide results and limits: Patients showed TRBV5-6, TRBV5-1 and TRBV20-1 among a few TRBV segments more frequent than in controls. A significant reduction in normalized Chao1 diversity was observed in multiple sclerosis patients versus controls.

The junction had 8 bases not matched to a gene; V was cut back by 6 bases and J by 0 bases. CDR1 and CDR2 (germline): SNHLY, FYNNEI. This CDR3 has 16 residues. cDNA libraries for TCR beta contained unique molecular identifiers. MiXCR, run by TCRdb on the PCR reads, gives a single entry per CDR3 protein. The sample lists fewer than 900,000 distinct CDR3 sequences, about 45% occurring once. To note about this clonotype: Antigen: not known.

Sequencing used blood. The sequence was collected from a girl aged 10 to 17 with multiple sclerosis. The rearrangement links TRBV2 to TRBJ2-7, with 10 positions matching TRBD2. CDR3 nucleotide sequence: TGTGCCAGCAGGGATGGACTAGCGGTGAGCTCCTACGAGCAGTACTTC. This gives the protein CASRDGLAVSSYEQYF. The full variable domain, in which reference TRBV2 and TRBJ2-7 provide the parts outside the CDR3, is EPEVTQTPSHQVTQMGQEVILRCVPISNHLYFYWYRQILGQKVEFLVSFYNNEISEKSEIFDDQFSVERPDGSNFTLKIRSTKLEDSAMYFCASRDGLAVSSYEQYFGPGTRLTVT.